This passage covers 5 T cell receptor beta chains from one sample sequenced in a study of cytomegalovirus exposure and HLA in healthy donors (dated by TCRdb to about 2017). The method was the immunoSEQ multiplex PCR assay. TCRdb obtained this table from immuneACCESS and retained in-frame rearrangements with V and J assigned. These tables miss some clones; where compared with another copy, unresolved V genes account for less than half of the shortfall, and the remainder is unexplained. The sample yields approximately 220,000 clones; approximately 87% were counted once. Together, the top ten hold about 3% of the sample. Sequencing was done on a sample of PBMCs. These receptors came from a man between 18 and 29 years old in good health and CMV-seronegative.

The chain uses TRBV7-2 and TRBJ2-3; 10 bases align to TRBD2. The CDR3 has 16 residues. Germline V gene sequence: CDR1 SGHTA, CDR2 FQGNSA. V shed 1 base, J shed 1 base, and the junction held 2 bases outside the gene matches. The CDR3 DNA reads TGTGCCAGCAGCTTAGTTCTAGCGGGAGGCACAGATACGCAGTATTTT. Translated: CASSLVLAGGTDTQYF. The full variable domain, in which reference TRBV7-2 and TRBJ2-3 provide the parts outside the CDR3, is GAGVSQSPSNKVTEKGKDVELRCDPISGHTALYWYRQSLGQGLEFLIYFQGNSAPDKSGLPSDRFSAERTGGSVSTLTIQRTQQEDSAVYLCASSLVLAGGTDTQYFGPGTRLTVL.

This clone has a single count. The chain couples TRBV5-6 to TRBJ2-3; 13 bases align to TRBD2. The V gene's germline CDR1 is SGHDT and CDR2 YYEEEE. The CDR3 totals 16 residues. Germline trimming cut 0 bases from V and 5 bases from J; bases unmatched to any gene: 3. The CDR3: CASSLGTSGGRDTQYF. The CDR3 region has the DNA TGTGCCAGCAGCTTGGGGACTAGCGGGGGTCGAGATACGCAGTATTTT.

The chain couples TRBV28 to TRBJ2-1; 8 bases map to TRBD2. V shed 6 bases, J shed 6 bases, and the junction held 4 bases outside the gene matches. Germline V gene data show CDR1 as MDHEN and CDR2 as SYDVKM. This CDR3 has 13 amino acids. CDR3 region: CASRGSGTNEQFF. The CDR3 nucleotides are TGTGCCAGCAGAGGTAGCGGGACCAATGAGCAGTTCTTC.

The chain joins TRBV5-1 to TRBJ2-5; D gene ambiguous. Germline V gives CDR1 SGHRS, CDR2 YFSETQ. Deletions cut 0 bases from V and 2 bases from J, with 8 bases between. The CDR3 has 14 amino acids. The chain's CDR3 is CASSLVAAQETQYF. DNA of the CDR3: TGCGCCAGCAGCTTGGTGGCGGCTCAAGAGACCCAGTACTTC.

This chain joins TRBV18 and TRBJ1-5; 12 nucleotides match TRBD1. This CDR3 contains 17 residues. CDR1 is KGHSH and CDR2 is LQKENI in the germline V gene. Trimming at V came to 2 bases and at J to 5 bases, leaving 7 bases not matched to a gene. The CDR3 region has the DNA TGTGCCAGCTCACCATTTTTTGGGACAGGGGGCGATCAGCCCCAGCATTTT. It yields the protein CASSPFFGTGGDQPQHF.